A single sample gave rise to the 27 T cell receptor beta chains below, sequenced in a study of T cell responses to AZD1222 COVID-19 vaccine (dated by TCRdb to 2020 to 2023). Library creation used the immunoSEQ multiplex PCR assay. Held by TCRdb, this immuneACCESS table contains in-frame sequences only and omits some clones. Under half of the omission traces to an unresolved V gene where checked; the cause of the rest is unknown. This sample gives approximately 120,000 clones in total; over 90% of them show up just once. Jointly, the top ten make up about 0.91% of the sample. The meaning of the sample's time point label: baseline before first vaccination. The material sequenced was peripheral blood, taken on day 0 of AZD1222 vaccination. These receptors were collected from an adult in good health.

This rearrangement joins TRBV5-5 to TRBJ2-3; TRBD2 matches 16 bases. V lost 2 bases to trimming and J lost 1 base; unmatched junction nucleotides: 1. Germline CDR1 and CDR2: SGHKS and YYEKEE (reference sequence). The CDR3 length is 17 residues. The CDR3 region has the DNA TGTGCCAGCAGCTTCGGGACTAGCGGGGGGGGCACAGATACGCAGTATTTT. It specifies CASSFGTSGGGTDTQYF.

The chain links TRBV2 to TRBJ2-3; D remains ambiguous. This CDR3 is built from 13 residues. V was pared by 5 bases and J by 1 base, with 7 bases between. CDR1 is SNHLY and CDR2 is FYNNEI in the germline V gene. The CDR3 DNA reads as TGTGCCAGCAGTTTAATGGGCACAGATACGCAGTATTTT. It codes for CASSLMGTDTQYF.

This sequence joins TRBV7-9 and TRBJ1-1; no clear D gene. Between the trimmed V and J ends, which lost 1 base and 8 bases, there was a span of 8 bases. There are 12 residues in the CDR3. Germline V CDR1 and CDR2: SEHNR, FQNEAQ (reference sequence). The CDR3 sequence: CASSLGVGEAFF. CDR3 in DNA: TGTGCCAGCAGCTTAGGTGTCGGCGAAGCTTTCTTT.

The V gene is TRBV6-5, the J gene TRBJ1-1; the match to TRBD1 covers 8 bases. The CDR3 is made up of 13 amino acids. The V gene's germline CDR1 is MNHEY and CDR2 SVGAGI. The trim removed 10 bases at V and 8 bases at J, leaving 12 bases unmatched. The chain's CDR3 is CAIGRQGSFEAFF. For the CDR3, the DNA is TGTGCCATCGGTCGACAGGGGAGTTTCGAAGCTTTCTTT.

The genes are TRBV18 and TRBJ2-1, with a possible D match to TRBD1 (5 bases). The germline CDR1 and CDR2 sequences are KGHSH and LQKENI. V lost 2 bases and J lost 2, with 10 bases in between. CDR3 length equals 15 residues. The CDR3 region has the DNA TGTGCCAGCTCACCAAGGGCAGGGACCTACAATGAGCAGTTCTTC. Amino acids: CASSPRAGTYNEQFF. The full variable domain, with the rest looked up from reference TRBV18 and TRBJ2-1, is NAGVMQNPRHLVRRRGQEARLRCSPMKGHSHVYWYRQLPEEGLKFMVYLQKENIIDESGMPKERFSAEFPKEGPSILRIQQVVRGDSAAYFCASSPRAGTYNEQFFGPGTRLTVL.

The V gene is TRBV10-2, the J gene TRBJ1-3; weak D call: TRBD1 (5 bases). Germline V gives CDR1 WSHSY, CDR2 SAAADI. The length of the CDR3 is 12 residues. V was clipped by 6 bases and J by 7 bases, with 10 bases between them. For the CDR3, the DNA is TGCGCCAGCAGAAGCAAGGGGAACACCATATATTTT. Translating gives CASRSKGNTIYF.

The V call is TRBV6-5, the J call TRBJ1-3, with unresolved D. V was clipped by 0 bases and J by 2 bases, with 5 bases between them. The CDR3 consists of 14 residues. The germline V gene encodes CDR1 MNHEY and CDR2 SVGAGI. CDR3 DNA sequence: TGTGCCAGCAGTTACTCTGGGGCTGGAAACACCATATATTTT. Translating it yields CASSYSGAGNTIYF.

The genes are TRBV30 and TRBJ1-2; D remains ambiguous. This CDR3 comprises 12 residues. The germline gives CDR1 GTSNPN, CDR2 SVGIG (reference sequence). V lost 3 bases and J 3 bases, leaving 8 bases between the germline ends. For the CDR3, the DNA is TGTGCCTGGAGGTTGGGTGACTATGGCTACACCTTC. This gives the protein CAWRLGDYGYTF.

V is TRBV4-2 and J is TRBJ1-2; no reliable D call. Germline assignment: CDR1 LGHNA and CDR2 YNFKEQ. Trimming pared 0 bases from V and 0 bases from J, leaving 14 bases between. The CDR3 runs 17 residues. As DNA, the CDR3 is TGTGCCAGCAGCCAAGATGCTCGTAACAGAGCTAACTATGGCTACACCTTC. It codes for CASSQDARNRANYGYTF.

The V gene is TRBV5-6, the J gene TRBJ1-2; 9 positions match TRBD1. The CDR3 is made up of 16 amino acids. CDR1 is SGHDT, CDR2 YYEEEE, per germline. The V gene end was trimmed by 4 bases and the J gene end by 8 bases; junction bases not matched to a gene: 15. CDR3 DNA sequence: TGTGCCAGCAGCCCCTGGGCTGGACAGGGGATTAGCGGCTACACCTTC. This translates into CASSPWAGQGISGYTF. Full variable domain (rest looked up from reference TRBV5-6 and TRBJ1-2): DAGVTQSPTHLIKTRGQQVTLRCSPKSGHDTVSWYQQALGQGPQFIFQYYEEEERQRGNFPDRFSGHQFPNYSSELNVNALLLGDSALYLCASSPWAGQGISGYTFGSGTRLTVV.

The genes are TRBV6-6 and TRBJ2-3, with 7 bases matching TRBD1. Trimming took 5 bases from V and 2 from J; bases not matched to a gene: 7. The CDR3 loop spans 15 amino acids. CDR1 is MNHNY, CDR2 SVGAGI, per germline (reference sequence). CDR3 nucleotide sequence: TGTGCCAGCAGTAAACAGGGGATCCCCACAGATACGCAGTATTTT. Protein product: CASSKQGIPTDTQYF.

In DNA form, the CDR3 reads TGTGCCAGCAGCCAAGACCCACAGGGGGCGACATCTGGCTACACCTTC. This sequence encodes CASSQDPQGATSGYTF. This rearrangement joins TRBV4-2 to TRBJ1-2; 9 bases agree with TRBD1. The CDR3 is 16 amino acids. V gave up 0 bases and J gave up 7 bases; unmatched junction bases: 9. Germline V lookup: CDR1 LGHNA, CDR2 YNFKEQ.

V usage is TRBV12-5 and J usage is TRBJ1-4; the match to TRBD1 covers 8 bases. The CDR3 spans 13 residues. The V gene's germline CDR1 is LGHNT and CDR2 FRNRAP. Trimming cost V 6 bases and J 8 bases; bases outside gene matches: 5. The CDR3 DNA reads TGTGCTAGTGGAAACGGACAGGGAGAAAAACTGTTTTTT. Protein sequence: CASGNGQGEKLFF. Supplemented by reference TRBV12-5 and TRBJ1-4, the full variable domain reads DARVTQTPRHKVTEMGQEVTMRCQPILGHNTVFWYRQTMMQGLELLAYFRNRAPLDDSGMPKDRFSAEMPDATLATLKIQPSEPRDSAVYFCASGNGQGEKLFFGSGTQLSVL.

The V gene is TRBV18, the J gene TRBJ1-3, with D possibly TRBD1 on 6 matching bases. V gave up 2 bases and J gave up 14 bases, with 10 bases separating them. There are 11 residues in the CDR3. Germline lookup yields CDR1 KGHSH and CDR2 LQKENI. The CDR3 is CASSPDRIVYF. For the CDR3, the DNA is TGTGCCAGCTCACCAGACAGGATTGTATATTTT.

The V call is TRBV5-1, the J call TRBJ1-4; unclear D gene. Trimming removed 1 base at V and 5 bases at J, with 6 bases between. The CDR3 totals 13 residues. Germline V CDR1 and CDR2: SGHRS, YFSETQ. The CDR3 DNA follows: TGCGCCAGCAGCTTGTTGGGGAATGAAAAACTGTTTTTT. It encodes CASSLLGNEKLFF.

The V and J genes are TRBV9 and TRBJ1-1; maybe TRBD1 (5 bases). With 2 bases removed from V and 6 bases from J, the gap between germline ends came to 11 bases. The CDR3 runs to 13 residues. From germline, CDR1 is SGDLS and CDR2 YYNGEE. The CDR3 DNA is TGTGCCAGCAGCGTCAATGAAGGGGCTGAAGCTTTCTTT. Translated, it gives CASSVNEGAEAFF.

The V call is TRBV5-1, the J call TRBJ1-2; D remains ambiguous. The CDR3 is made up of 13 amino acids. CDR1 and CDR2 (germline): SGHRS, YFSETQ. V lost 0 bases, J lost 8 bases, and 11 bases lay in between. This CDR3 reads CASSLDSGRGYTF. The CDR3 DNA reads as TGCGCCAGCAGCTTGGACAGCGGGAGGGGCTACACCTTC.

The rearrangement links TRBV30 to TRBJ1-2; possibly TRBD1 for D (5 bases). Trimming removed 8 bases from V and 5 bases from J, with 15 bases in between. The CDR3 length is 12 residues. Germline CDR1 GTSNPN, CDR2 SVGIG (reference sequence). The CDR3 spells CARSGAWYGYTF. DNA for the CDR3: TGTGCCCGTTCCGGGGCTTGGTATGGCTACACCTTC.

The chain uses TRBV7-2 and TRBJ2-5; 15 nucleotides match TRBD2. Germline CDR1 is SGHTA and CDR2 is FQGNSA. Losses at the gene ends were 5 bases for V and 4 bases for J; bases not matched to a gene: 8. The CDR3 extends over 17 amino acids. The DNA of the CDR3 is TGTGCCAGCAGCGGAAGGACTAGCGGGGGGGCCGGAGAGACCCAGTACTTC. As protein: CASSGRTSGGAGETQYF.

V and J are TRBV7-9 and TRBJ2-7; 7 bases align to TRBD2. V gave up 5 bases and J gave up 0 bases; unmatched junction bases: 7. The CDR3 runs to 15 residues. Germline lookup yields CDR1 SEHNR and CDR2 FQNEAQ (reference sequence). The CDR3 here is CASSRERGSSYEQYF. In DNA form, the CDR3 reads TGTGCCAGCAGCCGAGAGCGGGGAAGCTCCTACGAGCAGTACTTC.

The chain recombines TRBV7-9 with TRBJ2-3; D may match TRBD1 or TRBD2 (5 bases each). CDR1 SEHNR and CDR2 FQNEAQ come from the germline V gene (reference sequence). The length of the CDR3 is 15 residues. V was pared by 5 bases and J by 4 bases, with 16 bases between. CDR3 protein: CASSPWDRAPDTQYF. CDR3 coding DNA: TGTGCCAGCAGCCCGTGGGACCGCGCCCCAGATACGCAGTATTTT.

The sample holds one count of this clone. The rearrangement uses TRBV20-1 and TRBJ2-7, with D unclear. The CDR3 covers 11 residues. Germline assignment: CDR1 DFQATT and CDR2 SNEGSKA (reference sequence). V shed 2 bases and J shed 1 base, with 3 bases lying between them. The CDR3 spells CSARLSYEQYF. The DNA of the CDR3 is TGCAGTGCTAGACTGTCCTACGAGCAGTACTTC.

This chain uses TRBV7-6 with TRBJ1-1; D remains unclear. V lost 1 base and J 0 bases, leaving 9 bases between the germline ends. Per germline, CDR1 SGHVS and CDR2 FNYEAQ. CDR3 length: 15 amino acids. The CDR3 DNA reads as TGTGCCAGCAGCTTAGGATCGGGAGTGAACACTGAAGCTTTCTTT. As protein: CASSLGSGVNTEAFF.

This chain joins TRBV5-1 and TRBJ1-1; D is unclear. This CDR3 is 12 amino acids long. Trimming took 0 bases from V and 7 from J, leaving 7 bases between them. The germline CDR1 and CDR2 sequences are SGHRS and YFSETQ. CDR3 nucleotides: TGCGCCAGCAGCTTGGGAACAAATGAAGCTTTCTTT. Translating gives CASSLGTNEAFF. Full variable domain (remainder filled in from reference TRBV5-1 and TRBJ1-1): KAGVTQTPRYLIKTRGQQVTLSCSPISGHRSVSWYQQTPGQGLQFLFEYFSETQRNKGNFPGRFSGRQFSNSRSEMNVSTLELGDSALYLCASSLGTNEAFFGQGTRLTVV.

The rearrangement joins TRBV4-2 to TRBJ2-2; possibly TRBD1 for D (5 bases). Germline-derived CDR1 and CDR2 are LGHNA and YNFKEQ. The V end lost 4 bases, the J end lost 2 bases, and 14 bases lay between the germline ends. This CDR3 spans 16 amino acids. CDR3 protein: CASSPKGQGNTGELFF. CDR3 DNA: TGTGCCAGCAGCCCCAAGGGGCAGGGAAACACCGGGGAGCTGTTTTTT.

V usage is TRBV9 and J usage is TRBJ1-1; possible D gene TRBD1, 6 bases. Germline V gene sequence: CDR1 SGDLS, CDR2 YYNGEE. V lost 3 bases, J lost 5 bases, and 17 bases lay in between. The CDR3 is 15 amino acids. DNA for the CDR3: TGTGCCAGCAGCGGCTTTGGGGGCCTAATGACTGAAGCTTTCTTT. This sequence encodes CASSGFGGLMTEAFF.

V gene TRBV4-2 combines with J gene TRBJ2-1, with 8 bases matching TRBD2. The junction had 14 bases not matched to a gene; V was cut back by 3 bases and J by 10 bases. The germline V gene has CDR1 LGHNA and CDR2 YNFKEQ. The CDR3 totals 16 residues. Written as DNA, the CDR3 is TGTGCCAGCAGCCACCCGGCGAGGACTAGCTCACGGGAGCAGTTCTTC. This encodes CASSHPARTSSREQFF.